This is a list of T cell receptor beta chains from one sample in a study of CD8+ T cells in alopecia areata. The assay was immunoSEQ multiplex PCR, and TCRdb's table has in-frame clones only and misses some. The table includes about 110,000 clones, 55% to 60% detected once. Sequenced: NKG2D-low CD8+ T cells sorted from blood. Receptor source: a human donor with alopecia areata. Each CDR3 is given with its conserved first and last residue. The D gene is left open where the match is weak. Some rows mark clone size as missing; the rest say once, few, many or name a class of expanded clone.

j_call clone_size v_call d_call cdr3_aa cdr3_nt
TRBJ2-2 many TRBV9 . CASSGTGELFF TGTGCCAGCAGCGGTACCGGGGAGCTGTTTTTT
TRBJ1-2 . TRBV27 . CASTPDRTNYGYTF TGTGCCAGCACCCCTGACAGAACTAACTATGGCTACACCTTC
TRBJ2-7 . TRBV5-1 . CASSLFHRVPSGVAYEQYF TGCGCCAGCAGCTTGTTTCACAGGGTCCCCTCCGGTGTCGCCTACGAGCAGTACTTC
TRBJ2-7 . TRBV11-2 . CASSPGDGSVTYEQYF TGTGCCAGCAGTCCTGGGGACGGGAGTGTGACCTACGAGCAGTACTTC
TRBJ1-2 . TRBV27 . CASSPGPNYGYTF TGTGCCAGCAGTCCCGGGCCTAACTATGGCTACACCTTC
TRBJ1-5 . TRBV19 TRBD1 CASSWGQGNQPQHF TGTGCCAGTAGTTGGGGACAGGGGAATCAGCCCCAGCATTTT
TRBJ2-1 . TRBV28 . CASSLNPKEARHEQFF TGTGCCAGCAGTTTAAATCCCAAGGAGGCCCGCCATGAGCAGTTCTTC
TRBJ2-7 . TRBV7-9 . CASSAPGRDHEQYF TGTGCCAGCAGCGCCCCCGGCAGGGACCACGAGCAGTACTTC
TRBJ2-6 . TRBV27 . CASSTSSGANVLTF TGTGCCAGCAGTACAAGCTCTGGGGCCAACGTCCTGACTTTC
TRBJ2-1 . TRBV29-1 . CSVEGSPAFSYNEQFF TGCAGCGTTGAAGGGTCTCCGGCCTTCTCCTACAATGAGCAGTTCTTC
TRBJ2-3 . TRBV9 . CASSGRLESTDTQYF TGTGCCAGCAGCGGAAGACTAGAAAGCACAGATACGCAGTATTTT
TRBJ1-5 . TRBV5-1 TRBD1 CASSQTGQLDQPQHF TGCGCCAGCAGCCAGACGGGACAGTTAGACCAGCCCCAGCATTTT
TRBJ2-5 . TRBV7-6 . CASSLAVAPLLQETQYF TGTGCCAGCAGCTTAGCTGTGGCGCCACTCCTTCAAGAGACCCAGTACTTC
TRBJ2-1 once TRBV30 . CAWSPAYNEQFF TGTGCCTGGAGTCCGGCGTACAATGAGCAGTTCTTC
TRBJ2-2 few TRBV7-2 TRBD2 CASSPLAGGPNTGELFF TGTGCCAGCAGCCCCTTGGCGGGAGGGCCGAACACCGGGGAGCTGTTTTTT
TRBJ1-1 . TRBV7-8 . CASSPTEAFF TGTGCCAGCAGCCCTACTGAAGCTTTCTTT
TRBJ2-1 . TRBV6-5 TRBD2 CASSYELRGRDGEQFF TGTGCCAGCAGTTACGAACTTCGCGGGAGAGACGGTGAGCAGTTCTTC
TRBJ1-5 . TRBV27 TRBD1 CASSFGQGDQPQHF TGTGCCAGCAGCTTCGGACAGGGGGATCAGCCCCAGCATTTT
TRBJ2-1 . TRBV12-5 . CASGIVYNEQFF TGTGCTAGTGGAATAGTGTACAATGAGCAGTTCTTC
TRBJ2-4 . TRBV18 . CASSHSATRSVAKNIQYF TGTGCCAGCTCTCACAGCGCGACTCGCTCGGTGGCCAAAAACATTCAGTACTTC
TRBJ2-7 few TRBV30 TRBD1 CAWSWGTADYEQYF TGTGCCTGGAGTTGGGGGACAGCGGACTACGAGCAGTACTTC
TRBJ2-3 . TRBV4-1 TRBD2 CASSQGLAGDTQYF TGCGCCAGCAGCCAAGGACTAGCGGGAGATACGCAGTATTTT
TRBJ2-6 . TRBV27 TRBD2 CASSGAGAISGANVLTF TGTGCCAGCAGTGGAGCGGGAGCGATATCTGGGGCCAACGTCCTGACTTTC
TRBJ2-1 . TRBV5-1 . CASSFPGFTYNEQFF TGCGCCAGCAGCTTCCCGGGATTTACCTACAATGAGCAGTTCTTC
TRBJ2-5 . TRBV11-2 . CASSLSLKQETQYF TGTGCCAGCAGCTTAAGCCTTAAACAAGAGACCCAGTACTTC
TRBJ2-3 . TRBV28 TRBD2 CASSQLGLAGGDGPDTQYF TGTGCCAGCAGTCAACTGGGACTAGCGGGAGGGGATGGCCCAGATACGCAGTATTTT
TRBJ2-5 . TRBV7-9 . CASSLGTGQETQYF TGTGCCAGCAGCTTAGGTACAGGACAAGAGACCCAGTACTTC
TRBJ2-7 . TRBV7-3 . CASSLTQGAWHEQYF TGTGCCAGCAGCTTAACCCAGGGCGCCTGGCACGAGCAGTACTTC
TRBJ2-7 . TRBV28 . CASRGNSYEQYF TGTGCCAGCAGGGGCAACTCCTACGAGCAGTACTTC
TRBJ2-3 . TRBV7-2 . CASSLGATDTQYF TGTGCCAGCAGCTTAGGGGCCACAGATACGCAGTATTTT
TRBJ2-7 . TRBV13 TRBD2 CASSFRLAGSLPIEQYF TGTGCCAGCAGCTTTCGACTAGCCGGATCACTCCCCATCGAGCAGTACTTC
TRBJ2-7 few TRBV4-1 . CASSQFHTRTYEQYF TGCGCCAGCAGCCAATTCCATACCCGCACCTACGAGCAGTACTTC
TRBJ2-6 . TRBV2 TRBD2 CASRGLAGGSGANVLTF TGTGCCAGCAGGGGACTAGCGGGAGGATCTGGGGCCAACGTCCTGACTTTC
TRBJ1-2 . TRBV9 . CASSAEDRYNPYGYTF TGTGCCAGCAGCGCGGAGGACAGATACAACCCTTATGGCTACACCTTC
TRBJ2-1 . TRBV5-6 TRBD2 CASSRGGLGKSSYNEQFF TGTGCCAGCAGCCGGGGGGGGCTGGGCAAGAGCTCCTACAATGAGCAGTTCTTC
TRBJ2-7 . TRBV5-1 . CASSFRAEQYF TGCGCCAGCAGCTTCAGGGCCGAGCAGTACTTC
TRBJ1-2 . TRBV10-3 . CAISEIGEGYTF TGTGCCATCAGTGAGATAGGGGAAGGCTACACCTTC